The 28 T cell receptor beta chains below were found in one sample sequenced in a study of response to subunit inactivated influenza vaccine. TCRdb re-called the RT-PCR reads through MiXCR, storing one row per CDR3 protein. The sample holds hundreds of thousands of distinct CDR3 sequences, approximately 14% seen once. Here the sequenced sample was PBMCs from blood, taken 14 days before vaccination. The receptors stem from a man aged 50-60 years who received an inactivated influenza vaccine.

This clonotype was seen a handful of times. This chain uses TRBV20-1 with TRBJ2-7; 9 positions match TRBD1. Germline V CDR1 and CDR2: DFQATT, SNEGSKA (reference sequence). V lost 5 bases and J lost 2; bases outside the gene matches: 10. The CDR3 is 15 residues long. The CDR3 loop reads CSAVIGQGTAYEQYF. The CDR3 DNA reads as TGCAGTGCTGTGATCGGACAGGGGACCGCCTACGAGCAGTACTTC.

This clonotype was recorded at least ten times. The V call is TRBV24-1, the J call TRBJ2-2, with D perhaps matching TRBD1 (6 bases). The CDR3 runs to 13 residues. Trimming pared 11 bases from V and 0 bases from J, leaving 9 bases between. Per germline, CDR1 KGHDR and CDR2 SFDVKD. CDR3 residues: CAIWDTNTGELFF. CDR3 nucleotide sequence: TGTGCCATCTGGGACACGAACACCGGGGAGCTGTTTTTT.

This clonotype has just a few counts. The chain uses TRBV10-3 and TRBJ2-7; 8 bases line up with TRBD2. CDR1 and CDR2 (germline): ENHRY, SYGVKD. This CDR3 region has 11 residues. J gave up 6 bases and V 10 bases, and 5 bases lay outside the gene matches. CDR3 sequence: CATLAGREQYF. The CDR3 DNA is TGTGCCACCTTAGCGGGGCGCGAGCAGTACTTC.

This rearrangement joins TRBV20-1 to TRBJ2-1, with 8 bases that match TRBD2. Germline CDR1 reads DFQATT; CDR2 reads SNEGSKA (reference sequence). The junction had 10 bases not matched to a gene; V was cut back by 3 bases and J by 6 bases. The CDR3 is 15 amino acids. CDR3 DNA: TGCAGTGCTAGCGGCGGGAGGCCCAATGGCAATGAGCAGTTCTTC. It translates to CSASGGRPNGNEQFF.

In this sample, this clonotype turned up many times. This rearrangement joins TRBV7-9 to TRBJ2-7; D is unresolved. V shed 5 bases and J shed 5 bases, with 10 bases lying between them. Germline-derived CDR1 and CDR2 are SEHNR and FQNEAQ (reference sequence). The CDR3 sequence is 12 residues long. The CDR3 loop is CASSPVGNEQYF. The CDR3 DNA sequence: TGTGCCAGCAGCCCCGTTGGAAACGAGCAGTACTTC.

This clonotype showed up just a few times. V is TRBV12-3 or TRBV12-4 and J is TRBJ1-1; D gene uncertain. The CDR3 is 16 residues long. V was trimmed by 3 bases and J by 5 bases, leaving 19 bases between them. The CDR3 coding sequence is TGTGCCAGCAGTTTTTTGGGAGGGCGGAGGGAGACTGAAGCTTTCTTT. The encoded protein is CASSFLGGRRETEAFF.

This clonotype was counted a few times. The rearrangement joins TRBV6-1 to TRBJ2-1; possibly TRBD2 for D (6 bases). There are 16 residues in the CDR3. In germline, CDR1 is MNHNS, CDR2 SASEGT. V lost 7 bases and J lost 1, with 17 bases in between. The CDR3 nucleotides read TGTGCCAGCACCACACACGGGGGTGGGTCCTACAATGAGCAGTTCTTC. Translation: CASTTHGGGSYNEQFF.

This clonotype occurred a few times. This chain links TRBV7-2 with TRBJ2-7, with 10 bases lining up with TRBD1. CDR1 and CDR2 from the germline V gene are SGHTA and FQGNSA. CDR3 length equals 14 residues. J gave up 1 base and V 7 bases, and 4 bases lay outside the gene matches. The CDR3 DNA reads as TGTGCCAGCAAAGAGGGACAGGGGTCCTACGAGCAGTACTTC. As protein: CASKEGQGSYEQYF.

This clonotype was picked up a small number of times. The V and J genes are TRBV25-1 and TRBJ2-2; a possible D gene is TRBD1 (6 bases). Between the trimmed V and J ends, which lost 3 bases and 11 bases, there was a span of 16 bases. Germline-derived CDR1 and CDR2 are MGHDK and SYGVNS. The CDR3 sequence is 14 residues long. CDR3 nucleotides: TGTGCCAGCAGTGACTTGGGGGCCCGGTTTGAGCTGTTTTTT. Its protein is CASSDLGARFELFF.

This clonotype occurred many times. J is TRBJ2-1 and V is TRBV14; tentatively, D is TRBD1 (5 bases). V was clipped by 0 bases and J by 2 bases, with 11 bases between them. This CDR3 comprises 16 residues. CDR1 SGHDN and CDR2 FVKESK come from the germline V gene. CDR3 amino acids: CASSQDMWTTYNEQFF. CDR3 nucleotide sequence: TGTGCCAGCAGCCAAGATATGTGGACAACCTACAATGAGCAGTTCTTC. The full variable domain, rest sourced from reference TRBV14 and TRBJ2-1, is EAGVTQFPSHSVIEKGQTVTLRCDPISGHDNLYWYRRVMGKEIKFLLHFVKESKQDESGMPNNRFLAERTGGTYSTLKVQPAELEDSGVYFCASSQDMWTTYNEQFFGPGTRLTVL.

The V and J genes are TRBV29-1 and TRBJ2-1; D is uncertain. Germline V gives CDR1 SQVTM, CDR2 ANQGSEA. Trimming removed 5 bases from V and 0 bases from J, with 8 bases in between. There are 13 residues in the CDR3. CDR3 in DNA: TGCAGCGTTATCGCTCGCTCCTACAATGAGCAGTTCTTC. Its protein is CSVIARSYNEQFF.

This clonotype was detected only a few times. The rearrangement joins TRBV7-9 to TRBJ1-1, with TRBD1 as a possible D gene (5 bases). Germline CDR1 is SEHNR and CDR2 is FQNEAQ (reference sequence). CDR3 length: 15 residues. Trimming shortened V by 3 bases and J by 2 bases, and 13 bases separated the two germline ends. This CDR3 is CASSLSTGGNTEAFF. Here the CDR3 DNA reads TGTGCCAGCAGCTTGTCGACGGGGGGAAACACTGAAGCTTTCTTT.

This clonotype was recorded at least ten times. CDR3 sequence: CSVGQGGGYTF. The CDR3 DNA reads as TGCAGTGTTGGACAAGGCGGTGGCTACACCTTC. This chain connects TRBV20-1 to TRBJ1-2, with a tentative D call TRBD1 (5 bases). The CDR3 contains 11 residues. Germline V gene data show CDR1 as DFQATT and CDR2 as SNEGSKA (reference sequence). The V end lost 7 bases, the J end lost 7 bases, and 13 bases lay between the germline ends.

This clonotype has a count of ten or more. The chain employs TRBV6-1 and TRBJ2-1; TRBD2 is a possible D gene (6 bases). Germline CDR1 is MNHNS and CDR2 is SASEGT. V was shortened by 6 bases and J by 1 base, with 19 bases between the two germline ends. The CDR3 runs to 17 residues. The CDR3 loop is CASRNDVSGGSYNEQFF. Written as DNA, the CDR3 is TGTGCCAGCAGGAACGACGTTAGCGGTGGTTCCTACAATGAGCAGTTCTTC.

At least ten counts were recorded for this clonotype. V usage is TRBV29-1 and J usage is TRBJ2-1; no firm D call. This CDR3 has 13 amino acids. V was trimmed by 4 bases and J by 6 bases, leaving 13 bases between them. The V gene's germline CDR1 is SQVTM and CDR2 ANQGSEA. CDR3 in amino acids: CSVVGPPGNEQFF. CDR3 DNA sequence: TGCAGCGTTGTGGGCCCTCCGGGCAATGAGCAGTTCTTC.

V gene TRBV20-1 combines with J gene TRBJ2-2; D remains ambiguous. Trimming shortened V by 3 bases and J by 0 bases, and 8 bases separated the two germline ends. The germline V gene has CDR1 DFQATT and CDR2 SNEGSKA (reference sequence). CDR3 length: 14 residues. The CDR3 sequence: CSASHGTNTGELFF. The CDR3 DNA is TGCAGTGCTAGTCATGGGACGAACACCGGGGAGCTGTTTTTT.

This clonotype showed up many times. The chain employs TRBV5-1 and TRBJ2-1, with D perhaps given as TRBD1 or TRBD2 (7 bases each). Germline V gene data show CDR1 as SGHRS and CDR2 as YFSETQ. Trimming cost V 3 bases and J 2 bases, with 12 bases left between them. CDR3 size: 15 residues. The CDR3 region is CASSSQGGTYNEQFF. As DNA, the CDR3 is TGCGCCAGCAGCTCCCAGGGGGGGACCTACAATGAGCAGTTCTTC.

This rearrangement joins TRBV12-3 or TRBV12-4 to TRBJ2-7; a weak D match, TRBD1 (6 bases). The CDR3 has 13 residues. Trimming left V 8 bases short and J 1 base short, with 12 bases between. Here the CDR3 DNA reads TGTGCCAGCGGACTGACAGGTTCCTACGAGCAGTACTTC. Its translation is CASGLTGSYEQYF.

V gene TRBV3-1 combines with J gene TRBJ1-1; TRBD1 is a possible D gene (6 bases). The CDR3 is 15 amino acids. The ends were cut back, 4 bases at V and 5 bases at J, with 17 bases in the middle. CDR1 is LGHDT and CDR2 is YNNKEL in the germline V gene (reference sequence). The CDR3 sequence: CASSPHDRRGTEAFF. CDR3 nucleotides: TGTGCCAGCAGCCCCCACGACAGGAGGGGAACTGAAGCTTTCTTT.

The V gene is TRBV7-2, the J gene TRBJ2-7; D remains ambiguous. Germline-derived CDR1 and CDR2 are SGHTA and FQGNSA. V dropped 5 bases and J dropped 3 bases, with 11 bases sitting between them. This CDR3 is 13 amino acids long. CDR3 nucleotide sequence: TGTGCCAGCAGCCCGGACGGGTTCTACGAGCAGTACTTC. Protein: CASSPDGFYEQYF.

The chain combines TRBV4-1 with TRBJ1-2, with D possibly matching TRBD1 (5 bases). V was cut by 0 bases and J by 0 bases, with 11 bases left in between. In germline, CDR1 is MGHRA, CDR2 YSYEKL. This CDR3 comprises 16 residues. CDR3 amino acids: CASSQDRGGPNYGYTF. In DNA, the CDR3 is TGCGCCAGCAGCCAAGATCGTGGGGGTCCTAACTATGGCTACACCTTC.

There are many counts of this clonotype. The rearrangement joins TRBV29-1 to TRBJ1-1; D is uncertain. Germline assignment: CDR1 SQVTM and CDR2 ANQGSEA. The CDR3 length is 14 residues. V lost 4 bases, J lost 2 bases, and 14 bases lay in between. CDR3 nucleotide sequence: TGCAGCGTTGCCCCCGGGTCAGGTAACACTGAAGCTTTCTTT. It yields the protein CSVAPGSGNTEAFF.

This rearrangement joins TRBV11-2 to TRBJ2-7; TRBD1 might be the D (5 bases). CDR3 size: 15 residues. The germline CDR1 and CDR2 sequences are SGHAT and FQNNGV. The ends were cut back, 1 base at V and 1 base at J, with 11 bases in the middle. CDR3 in amino acids: CASSLGRRVSYEQYF. The CDR3 DNA is TGTGCCAGCAGCTTAGGGCGCAGGGTATCCTACGAGCAGTACTTC.

The genes are TRBV12-3 or TRBV12-4 and TRBJ1-3; 7 nucleotides line up with TRBD1. J gave up 1 base and V 6 bases, and 6 bases lay outside the gene matches. CDR3 length: 15 amino acids. CDR3 region: CASSRQGSSGNTIYF. In nucleotides, the CDR3 is TGTGCCAGCAGCAGACAGGGAAGTTCTGGAAACACCATATATTTT.

This clonotype was recorded only once. The V call is TRBV29-1, the J call TRBJ2-5; 9 nucleotides align to TRBD1. The V gene end was trimmed by 8 bases and the J gene end by 5 bases; junction bases not matched to a gene: 6. Germline CDR1 and CDR2: SQVTM and ANQGSEA. This CDR3 has 12 amino acids. CDR3 coding DNA: TGCAGCTGCGACAGGGGGGATGAGACCCAGTACTTC. Translating it yields CSCDRGDETQYF.

This clonotype turned up a few times. The CDR3 is CASSGLRGDFF. CDR3 nucleotide sequence: TGTGCCAGCAGCGGGCTTCGGGGGGACTTCTTT. This rearrangement joins TRBV9 to TRBJ1-1; a possible D gene is TRBD1 (5 bases). CDR1 and CDR2 from the germline V gene are SGDLS and YYNGEE. The CDR3 is made up of 11 amino acids. Trimming stripped 3 bases from V and 14 bases from J, with 14 bases between.

The chain has TRBV18 and TRBJ2-1; 8 bases map to TRBD2. J gave up 5 bases and V 3 bases, and 9 bases lay outside the gene matches. The CDR3 has 16 residues. The V gene's germline CDR1 is KGHSH and CDR2 LQKENI. CDR3 protein: CASSPLGLALNNEQFF. CDR3 coding DNA: TGTGCCAGCTCACCCCTCGGACTAGCTTTAAACAATGAGCAGTTCTTC.

This clonotype was detected only a few times. An end of the junction differs from the germline gene, which may be a read error. The rearrangement joins TRBV7-7 to TRBJ2-3; the D gene is possibly TRBD2 (5 bases). CDR1 is SSHAT and CDR2 is FNYEAQ in the germline V gene (reference sequence). This CDR3 has 15 residues. CDR3 DNA sequence: TGTGCTAGCAGCTTAGAGGGCGGACCCACAGATACGCAGTATTTT. Its translation: CASSLEGGPTDTQYF.